This T cell receptor beta chain was captured by sequencing in a study of T-cell reconstitution after alpha-beta-depleted transplantation in children (dated by TCRdb to about 2016). About the study as a whole: Using TCR repertoire profiling, the study quantitatively followed how T-cell immune reconstitution unfolded in children after TCRalphabeta/CD19-depleted allogeneic hematopoietic cell transplantation.

The method behind the library was PCR. Sequenced using an Illumina HiSeq 2500. To normalize quantification of the TCRbeta repertoire, the TCR libraries were built with molecular barcoding that relied on unique molecular identifiers. TCRdb applied fastp at Q25 and MiXCR to the public reads, then kept only in-frame beta chains. Rows matching on CDR3 protein sequence are summarized as one entry with the most common DNA and genes. A total of roughly 400,000 distinct CDR3 sequences appear in this sample, roughly 22% of them only once. The ten largest account for 3% to 4% of the sample. The V end gives up 7 bases and the J end 3 bases, leaving 5 bases in the junction not matched to a gene. CDR1 and CDR2, per the germline V gene, are SQVTM and ANQGSEA. The CDR3 has 13 amino acids, counting the end cysteine and phenylalanine. CDR3 DNA only is kept here, 39 bases in frame from base 1. This clonotype was seen a handful of times. Its antigen is not yet known. No base-level quality is on record; no much larger clone is a single base apart.

The material sequenced was PBMCs from the stem cell graft donor, taken from the stem cell graft. This receptor was obtained from a human donor who donated a stem cell graft to a child with acute myeloid leukemia. The chain was built from TRBV29-1 and TRBJ1-5, and 8 junctional nucleotides match TRBD1. The CDR3 reads CSAGQGFNQPQHF. The DNA sequence reads TGCAGCGCAGGACAGGGTTTCAATCAGCCCCAGCATTTT.